This T cell receptor (beta chain) is from a study of identical twins. General observations from the study: With abundant cord blood beta clonotypes, insertions were fewer; memory repertoires showed no such pattern.

TCRdb recomputed calls from the 5' RACE reads with MiXCR, one row per CDR3 protein. The sample includes roughly 770,000 distinct CDR3 sequences, about 20% of them seen just once. The germline gives CDR1 SQVTM, CDR2 ANQGSEA. The CDR3 length is 12 residues. With 0 bases removed from V and 6 bases from J, the gap between germline ends came to 8 bases. The table lists this clonotype with a few counts. The antigen is not known. The data were also submitted as part of a second study, on T cells expressing NK-cell markers.

Sequencing was done on a sample of PBMCs. V gene TRBV29-1 combines with J gene TRBJ1-2; D not resolved. This receptor was identified in a woman under 30 in good health. The CDR3 sequence is CSVEEAGHGYTF. In DNA, the CDR3 is TGCAGCGTTGAAGAAGCTGGGCATGGCTACACCTTC. Full variable domain (outside the CDR3, taken from reference TRBV29-1 and TRBJ1-2): SAVISQKPSRDICQRGTSLTIQCQVDSQVTMMFWYRQQPGQSLTLIATANQGSEATYESGFVIDKFPISRPNLTFSTLTVSNMSPEDSSIYLCSVEEAGHGYTFGSGTRLTVV.